This T cell receptor (beta chain) was sequenced during a study of beta chain features in type 1 diabetes. Study-level results: Type 1 diabetes patients had moderately but significantly shorter TCRB CDR3s in all four CD4+ subsets. High TCR expression in some cells could lead to their over-representation in cDNA sequencing. There were fewer insertions and more deletions at the VDJ junctions of type 1 diabetes patients.

In regard to this clone: Antigen specificity is unknown.

cDNA synthesis used the whole RNA isolate, giving expressed TCRB sequences. Assay: immunoSEQ multiplex PCR; the TCRdb copy retains only in-frame clones and omits some. The profile shows tens of thousands of clones, roughly 70% of them singletons. The sequence was collected from a woman between 18 and 29 years old with type 1 diabetes. The sequenced material came from Tregs from blood.

The CDR3 here is CASSPRTGREQYF. Written as DNA, the CDR3 is TGTGCCAGCAGTCCCCGGACAGGCCGAGAGCAGTACTTC. The V and J genes are TRBV27 and TRBJ2-7, with 7 positions matching TRBD1. V lost 5 bases and J lost 7; bases outside the gene matches: 8. The CDR3 spans 13 residues. Germline V lookup: CDR1 MNHEY, CDR2 SMNVEV (reference sequence).